The 11 T cell receptor beta chains reported below all come from one sample, sequenced in a study of shared clonotypes between healthy human individuals. Clones were sequenced by immunoSEQ multiplex PCR, and TCRdb holds only the in-frame ones, with some missing. The repertoire consists of fewer than 850,000 clones, with less than 80% occurring once and the leading ten covering roughly 1.8%. The sample consisted of memory CD4+ T cells sorted from blood. The subset here: CD45RA-negative fraction. The receptors shown here come from a woman in her 30s in good health.

V gene TRBV7-6 combines with J gene TRBJ1-5, with 8 bases that match TRBD1. This CDR3 is built from 15 residues. Germline trimming cut 7 bases from V and 5 bases from J; bases unmatched to any gene: 10. Looked up from germline, CDR1 is SGHVS and CDR2 is FNYEAQ. The CDR3 spells CASTPRAGGDQPQHF. The CDR3 DNA follows: TGTGCCAGCACCCCCCGGGCAGGGGGCGATCAGCCCCAGCATTTT.

This clone was seen just once. This chain joins TRBV28 and TRBJ1-5; 8 bases match TRBD1. Trimming at V came to 6 bases and at J to 2 bases, leaving 12 bases not matched to a gene. The CDR3 is 17 residues long. From germline, CDR1 is MDHEN and CDR2 SYDVKM. CDR3 in amino acids: CASRHRGTQGGNQPQHF. CDR3 coding DNA: TGTGCCAGCAGGCACAGGGGGACTCAAGGTGGCAATCAGCCCCAGCATTTT.

The chain joins TRBV11-2 to TRBJ1-5; tentatively, D is TRBD1 (5 bases). CDR1 and CDR2 from the germline V gene are SGHAT and FQNNGV. V gave up 4 bases and J gave up 7 bases, with 17 bases separating them. There are 15 residues in the CDR3. CDR3 region: CASSSDYMGEQPQHF. The CDR3, as DNA: TGTGCCAGCAGCTCAGATTATATGGGGGAACAGCCCCAGCATTTT. The full variable domain, completed using reference TRBV11-2 and TRBJ1-5, is EAGVAQSPRYKIIEKRQSVAFWCNPISGHATLYWYQQILGQGPKLLIQFQNNGVVDDSQLPKDRFSAERLKGVDSTLKIQPAKLEDSAVYLCASSSDYMGEQPQHFGDGTRLSIL.

The J gene is TRBJ1-3, the V gene TRBV29-1; no clear D gene. Trimming stripped 4 bases from V and 1 base from J, with 5 bases between. Per germline, CDR1 SQVTM and CDR2 ANQGSEA. This CDR3 spans 12 amino acids. The CDR3 protein is CSVVLSGNTIYF. CDR3 bases: TGCAGCGTTGTTTTGTCTGGAAACACCATATATTTT.

The chain links TRBV6-1 to TRBJ2-2; D not resolved. The germline gives CDR1 MNHNS, CDR2 SASEGT. The CDR3 runs to 14 residues. V was trimmed by 6 bases and J by 2 bases, leaving 10 bases between them. CDR3 sequence reads: CASSLVGNTGELFF. The DNA for the CDR3 is TGTGCCAGCAGCCTAGTGGGCAACACCGGGGAGCTGTTTTTT.

This clone appeared once. The J gene is TRBJ2-2, the V gene TRBV5-6, with unresolved D. V was clipped by 0 bases and J by 4 bases, with 7 bases between them. In germline, CDR1 is SGHDT, CDR2 YYEEEE. The CDR3 has 14 amino acids. The CDR3 DNA follows: TGTGCCAGCAGCTTGGGAATGGTCACCGGGGAGCTGTTTTTT. Translated, it gives CASSLGMVTGELFF.

This clone was detected a few times. V and J are TRBV27 and TRBJ2-1, with D unresolved. CDR1 and CDR2 (germline): MNHEY, SMNVEV (reference sequence). The CDR3 is 17 residues long. Trimming pared 2 bases from V and 4 bases from J, leaving 18 bases between. The CDR3 sequence: CASSLRVGNQRYNEQFF. In DNA form, the CDR3 reads TGTGCCAGCAGTTTACGTGTAGGCAACCAACGATACAATGAGCAGTTCTTC.

The chain recombines TRBV7-9 with TRBJ1-1; possibly TRBD1 for D (6 bases). The germline V and J ends were trimmed by 2 bases and 1 base, with 14 bases remaining between them. The CDR3 sequence is 16 residues long. Germline V gives CDR1 SEHNR, CDR2 FQNEAQ (reference sequence). Written as DNA, the CDR3 is TGTGCCAGCAGCTTACCCCAACAGGGACCGAACACTGAAGCTTTCTTT. Translating gives CASSLPQQGPNTEAFF.

The chain combines TRBV4-1 with TRBJ2-6; possibly TRBD1 for D (7 bases). The V gene lost 2 bases and the J gene lost 0 bases, with 20 bases spanning the gap. CDR1 MGHRA and CDR2 YSYEKL come from the germline V gene. The CDR3 extends over 20 amino acids. In DNA form, the CDR3 reads TGCGCCAGCAGCCAACCGACTAGGGACAGATCGTTCTCTGGGGCCAACGTCCTGACTTTC. It specifies CASSQPTRDRSFSGANVLTF.

This sequence joins TRBV6-4 and TRBJ2-3; TRBD2 matches at 14 bases. V lost 6 bases to trimming and J lost 4 bases; unmatched junction nucleotides: 3. The CDR3 consists of 15 residues. Germline-derived CDR1 and CDR2 are MRHNA and SNTAGT. CDR3 bases: TGTGCCAGCAGCACGGGACTAGCGGGAGCAGATACGCAGTATTTT. This translates into CASSTGLAGADTQYF.

CDR3 sequence reads: CSVVGADEKLFF. The DNA for the CDR3 is TGCAGCGTTGTCGGGGCAGATGAAAAACTGTTTTTT. The genes are TRBV29-1 and TRBJ1-4, with D tentatively TRBD1 (5 bases). Germline CDR1 SQVTM, CDR2 ANQGSEA. The CDR3 contains 12 residues. The V gene lost 4 bases and the J gene lost 6 bases, with 9 bases spanning the gap.